This passage covers 19 T cell receptor beta chains from one sample sequenced in a study of blood T cell repertoires in COVID-19. Measured with immunoSEQ multiplex PCR; TCRdb has only the in-frame clones, and not every one. The table includes under 150,000 clones, roughly 84% detected once. Input material: peripheral blood. These receptors all stem from a woman aged 80 or over with acute or convalescent COVID-19.

The chain recombines TRBV18 with TRBJ2-1; TRBD2 aligns across 11 bases. The V gene end was trimmed by 3 bases and the J gene end by 4 bases; junction bases not matched to a gene: 5. Germline V lookup: CDR1 KGHSH, CDR2 LQKENI. This CDR3 has 16 residues. CDR3: CASSPILAGDYNEQFF. DNA of the CDR3: TGTGCCAGCTCACCGATACTAGCGGGAGATTACAATGAGCAGTTCTTC.

The table lists this clone with a count of one. This chain uses TRBV2 with TRBJ1-1, with 7 bases that match TRBD1. The CDR3 totals 12 residues. V was clipped by 0 bases and J by 10 bases; unmatched bases: 2. Germline V gene sequence: CDR1 SNHLY, CDR2 FYNNEI. CDR3 sequence (DNA): TGTGCCAGCAGTGAAGCACAGGGGACAGCTTTCTTT. As protein: CASSEAQGTAFF. Combining the CDR3 with reference TRBV2 and TRBJ1-1 gives the whole variable domain EPEVTQTPSHQVTQMGQEVILRCVPISNHLYFYWYRQILGQKVEFLVSFYNNEISEKSEIFDDQFSVERPDGSNFTLKIRSTKLEDSAMYFCASSEAQGTAFFGQGTRLTVV.

This clone turned up a few times. V and J are TRBV7-2 and TRBJ1-1, with D unresolved. Germline V gene data show CDR1 as SGHTA and CDR2 as FQGNSA. This CDR3 region has 13 residues. Trimming pared 5 bases from V and 4 bases from J, leaving 11 bases between. CDR3 in amino acids: CASSTTGSTEAFF. The CDR3 nucleotides read TGTGCCAGCAGCACGACGGGGAGCACTGAAGCTTTCTTT.

The genes are TRBV6-5 and TRBJ1-4, with 7 bases fitting TRBD1. The germline V gene has CDR1 MNHEY and CDR2 SVGAGI. V trimming: 6 bases; J trimming: 10 bases; junction bases outside the gene matches: 14. The length of the CDR3 is 15 residues. CDR3 bases: TGTGCCAGCAGCCGACAGGGACCGGCCGCGGGAAAACTGTTTTTT. It yields the protein CASSRQGPAAGKLFF.

V is TRBV6-1 and J is TRBJ2-7; 10 nucleotides align to TRBD2. Germline CDR1 is MNHNS and CDR2 is SASEGT. The CDR3 totals 15 residues. V lost 0 bases to trimming and J lost 4 bases; unmatched junction nucleotides: 3. CDR3 sequence: CASSEAPSGGYEQYF. The CDR3 DNA is TGTGCCAGCAGTGAAGCGCCTAGCGGGGGTTACGAGCAGTACTTC.

This chain connects TRBV4-3 to TRBJ2-3; 13 bases align to TRBD2. Germline V gene data show CDR1 as LGHNA and CDR2 as YSLEER. Trimming at V came to 4 bases and at J to 5 bases, leaving 3 bases not matched to a gene. The CDR3 covers 15 residues. The CDR3 DNA reads as TGCGCCAGCAGCCTTGGACTAGCGGGAGTAGATACGCAGTATTTT. This codes for CASSLGLAGVDTQYF.

The chain employs TRBV5-1 and TRBJ2-1, with D perhaps matching TRBD2 (5 bases). Germline V gene data show CDR1 as SGHRS and CDR2 as YFSETQ. Trimming cost V 0 bases and J 6 bases, with 19 bases left between them. The CDR3 runs to 17 residues. The CDR3 coding sequence is TGCGCCAGCAGCTTGGTGGCCACGTCTCACCGGGGCAATGAGCAGTTCTTC. It yields the protein CASSLVATSHRGNEQFF. Combining the CDR3 with reference TRBV5-1 and TRBJ2-1 gives the whole variable domain KAGVTQTPRYLIKTRGQQVTLSCSPISGHRSVSWYQQTPGQGLQFLFEYFSETQRNKGNFPGRFSGRQFSNSRSEMNVSTLELGDSALYLCASSLVATSHRGNEQFFGPGTRLTVL.

V usage is TRBV5-1 and J usage is TRBJ2-3, with a weak D call TRBD1 (6 bases). In germline, CDR1 is SGHRS, CDR2 YFSETQ. The CDR3 is made up of 17 amino acids. The V and J ends lost 0 bases and 11 bases respectively, with 25 bases between them. CDR3 loop: CASSLESIGAVRGRQYF. CDR3 DNA sequence: TGCGCCAGCAGCTTGGAGTCGATTGGCGCCGTGAGGGGGAGGCAGTATTTT. The variable domain in full, completed from reference TRBV5-1 and TRBJ2-3, reads KAGVTQTPRYLIKTRGQQVTLSCSPISGHRSVSWYQQTPGQGLQFLFEYFSETQRNKGNFPGRFSGRQFSNSRSEMNVSTLELGDSALYLCASSLESIGAVRGRQYFGPGTRLTVL.

V is TRBV6-6 and J is TRBJ1-1; 9 positions match TRBD1. Trimming took 7 bases from V and 6 from J; bases not matched to a gene: 9. The CDR3 totals 14 residues. CDR1 is MNHNY, CDR2 SVGAGI, per germline (reference sequence). CDR3 amino acids: CASILQGAHAEAFF. CDR3 DNA sequence: TGTGCCAGCATTCTACAGGGGGCCCATGCTGAAGCTTTCTTT.

The rearrangement links TRBV6-5 to TRBJ2-4, with TRBD2 matching over 9 bases. The CDR3 has 14 amino acids. The V gene's germline CDR1 is MNHEY and CDR2 SVGAGI. Unmatched junction bases numbered 5, after V lost 6 bases and J lost 5 bases. The CDR3 here is CASRLSGGQNIQYF. DNA for the CDR3: TGTGCCAGCAGGTTAAGCGGGGGGCAAAACATTCAGTACTTC.

This sequence joins TRBV7-2 and TRBJ1-2, with D unresolved. Germline CDR1 is SGHTA and CDR2 is FQGNSA. CDR3 size: 12 residues. V lost 5 bases, J lost 8 bases, and 12 bases lay in between. CDR3 sequence: CASSPSIRGYTF. The CDR3 DNA reads as TGTGCCAGCAGCCCTTCCATCCGGGGCTACACCTTC.

The V and J genes are TRBV18 and TRBJ2-1; TRBD1 might be the D (7 bases). V dropped 1 base and J dropped 4 bases, with 17 bases sitting between them. The germline V gene has CDR1 KGHSH and CDR2 LQKENI. The CDR3 totals 17 residues. The CDR3: CASSPQQGGRVYNEQFF. CDR3 sequence (DNA): TGTGCCAGCTCACCACAGCAGGGGGGCCGGGTTTACAATGAGCAGTTCTTC.

V usage is TRBV5-1 and J usage is TRBJ2-7; no clear D gene. The germline V gene encodes CDR1 SGHRS and CDR2 YFSETQ. The CDR3 consists of 16 residues. The V end lost 0 bases, the J end lost 0 bases, and 13 bases lay between the germline ends. The CDR3 sequence is CASSLEVGPVSYEQYF. In nucleotides, the CDR3 is TGCGCCAGCAGCTTGGAAGTTGGGCCAGTCTCCTACGAGCAGTACTTC.

J is TRBJ2-1 and V is TRBV5-4; D remains ambiguous. CDR1 and CDR2 from the germline V gene are SGHNT and YYREEE (reference sequence). The V gene lost 5 bases and the J gene lost 6 bases, with 12 bases spanning the gap. The CDR3 has 13 amino acids. The CDR3 spells CASRYTNGNEQFF. In DNA, the CDR3 is TGTGCCAGCAGATATACGAACGGCAATGAGCAGTTCTTC.

The chain joins TRBV7-2 to TRBJ2-7; 8 positions agree with TRBD1. The CDR3 spans 14 residues. The germline gives CDR1 SGHTA, CDR2 FQGNSA. The V segment lost 3 bases and the J segment 3 bases; nucleotides outside the gene matches: 4. The CDR3, as DNA: TGTGCCAGCAGCTTCTTGGGGACAGGCTACGAGCAGTACTTC. It encodes CASSFLGTGYEQYF.

The chain uses TRBV27 and TRBJ1-5; 7 bases are shared with TRBD1. CDR1 and CDR2 from the germline V gene are MNHEY and SMNVEV (reference sequence). The CDR3 loop spans 14 amino acids. J was trimmed by 6 bases and V by 3 bases; bases with no gene match: 5. The CDR3 bases are TGTGCCAGCAGTTTGCGCACAGGGGCTCAGCCCCAGCATTTT. Protein sequence: CASSLRTGAQPQHF.

The chain links TRBV5-1 to TRBJ2-1; possible D gene TRBD1, 5 bases. V lost 4 bases, J lost 6 bases, and 8 bases lay in between. Germline V gene sequence: CDR1 SGHRS, CDR2 YFSETQ. The CDR3 sequence is 12 residues long. CDR3 nucleotide sequence: TGCGCCAGCAGCGTGCAGGGCAATGAGCAGTTCTTC. Protein: CASSVQGNEQFF.

The V and J genes are TRBV7-2 and TRBJ2-1, with D perhaps matching TRBD1 (9 bases). The V gene's germline CDR1 is SGHTA and CDR2 FQGNSA. This CDR3 region has 17 residues. V lost 5 bases to trimming and J lost 8 bases, with 25 bases between them. The CDR3 is CASSPSRTGAGGDEQFF. As DNA, the CDR3 is TGTGCCAGCAGCCCCTCAAGGACAGGGGCGGGGGGCGATGAGCAGTTCTTC.

This clone was seen a few times. V usage is TRBV5-1 and J usage is TRBJ1-4, with a possible D match to TRBD1 (6 bases). This CDR3 has 15 amino acids. V lost 0 bases, J lost 6 bases, and 12 bases lay in between. Germline V gene lookup returns CDR1 SGHRS and CDR2 YFSETQ. In DNA form, the CDR3 reads TGCGCCAGCAGCTTGGCCGTACAGGGTGATGAAAAACTGTTTTTT. Protein product: CASSLAVQGDEKLFF.